This T cell receptor beta chain was documented in a study of cytotoxic CD8 clonotypes in ibrutinib-treated CLL. Clones were sequenced by immunoSEQ multiplex PCR, and TCRdb holds only the in-frame ones, with some missing. Among 150,000 to 200,000 clones listed, 81% were seen once. Study-level points and caveats: At the start, clonality exceeded age-matched healthy donors and followed circulating CD8+ T-cell counts. Contraction or stability on treatment characterized the public clonotypes, which were uncommon. Baseline levels were approached again at progression, after clonality had risen at ibrutinib response.

With regard to this clone: Its antigen is not known.

The CDR3 consists of 15 residues. Germline CDR1 and CDR2: SGHVS and FNYEAQ. The V and J ends lost 5 bases and 3 bases respectively, with 14 bases between them. The starting material was PBMCs, obtained after 12 months of ibrutinib treatment. V gene TRBV7-6 combines with J gene TRBJ1-3; TRBD1 might be the D (5 bases). This receptor was obtained from a human donor with chronic lymphocytic leukemia. CDR3 in amino acids: CASSPRSGGGNTIYF. The CDR3 bases are TGTGCCAGCAGCCCTCGCAGTGGGGGTGGAAACACCATATATTTT.